The source of this TCR beta chain is a study of CD8 T cells in Susac syndrome. Broader study findings: Susac syndrome CD4+ T cell repertoires showed no clonal expansion.

This CDR3 contains 16 residues. Per germline, CDR1 LGHNA and CDR2 YSLEER. Trimming shortened V by 1 base and J by 5 bases, and 17 bases separated the two germline ends. As to this clonotype: Its antigen is undetermined.

The authors reverse transcribed about 0.5 to 1 ug RNA with random hexamers. TCRdb reprocessed the immunoSEQ multiplex PCR reads via MiXCR and lists one record per CDR3 protein. The sample holds some 210,000 distinct CDR3 sequences, 94% seen once. Material: CD4+ T cells from PBMCs. The chain is built from TRBV4-3 and TRBJ1-2; D is undetermined. This TCR was recovered from a human donor with Susac syndrome. In DNA form, the CDR3 reads TGCGCCAGCAGCCAAGGCTCTAGCCCCCCATCGTATGGCTACACCTTC. This translates into CASSQGSSPPSYGYTF.